The clone carrying this T cell receptor (beta chain) was counted between two and nine times. What it binds is unknown. TCRdb ran MiXCR on the 5' RACE reads and lists one entry per CDR3 protein. The table includes hundreds of thousands of distinct CDR3 sequences, 8.5% to 9% detected once. The CDR3 runs to 16 residues. The V gene end was trimmed by 5 bases and the J gene end by 8 bases; junction bases not matched to a gene: 13. Looked up from germline, CDR1 is MNHEY and CDR2 is SVGEGT. The data stem from a study of identical twins. Whole-study findings and limits: Modelling approaches yielded underestimates of out-of-frame TCR alpha sharing between monozygotic twins. The authors drew conclusions from cross-sectional statistical analysis rather than following the same donors. Zero-insertion analyses might be partly confounded by invariant T cells like MAIT and iNKT.

The same specimen was also included in a second study, on yellow fever vaccine responses in identical twins.

The rearrangement joins TRBV6-2 or TRBV6-3 to TRBJ2-1; 9 bases line up with TRBD1. The sequence derives from a woman between 18 and 30 years old in good health. Sequenced material: PBMCs. The CDR3 DNA is TGTGCCAGCAGTCCAAACCCGGGACAGGGAACCGATGAGCAGTTCTTC. Translated: CASSPNPGQGTDEQFF.